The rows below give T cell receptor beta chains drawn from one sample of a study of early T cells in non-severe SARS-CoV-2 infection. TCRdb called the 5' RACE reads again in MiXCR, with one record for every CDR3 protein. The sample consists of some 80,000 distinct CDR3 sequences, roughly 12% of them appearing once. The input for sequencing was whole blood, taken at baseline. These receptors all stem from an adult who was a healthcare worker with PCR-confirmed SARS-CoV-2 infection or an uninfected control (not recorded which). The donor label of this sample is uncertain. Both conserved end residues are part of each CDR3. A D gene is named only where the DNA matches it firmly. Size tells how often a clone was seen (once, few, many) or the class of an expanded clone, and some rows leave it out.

CDR3 protein: CASSTPGTTPDTQYF; CDR3 DNA: TGTGCCAGCAGCACGCCCGGGACTACACCAGATACGCAGTATTTT; clone size: -; J gene: TRBJ2-3; D gene: TRBD2; V gene: TRBV7-2
CDR3 protein: CSAPPEDGETQYF; CDR3 DNA: TGCAGTGCTCCTCCTGAGGACGGGGAGACCCAGTACTTC; clone size: -; J gene: TRBJ2-5; D gene: -; V gene: TRBV20-1
CDR3 protein: CASSSLLRNYGYTF; CDR3 DNA: TGTGCCAGCAGTTCGCTTCTTCGTAACTATGGCTACACCTTC; clone size: -; J gene: TRBJ1-2; D gene: -; V gene: TRBV6-5
CDR3 protein: CASSSGVYTHEQFF; CDR3 DNA: TGTGCCAGCAGCTCCGGGGTGTATACCCATGAGCAGTTCTTC; clone size: many; J gene: TRBJ2-1; D gene: -; V gene: TRBV12-3/TRBV12-4
CDR3 protein: CSASALHEQYF; CDR3 DNA: TGCAGTGCTAGTGCACTCCACGAGCAGTACTTC; clone size: -; J gene: TRBJ2-7; D gene: -; V gene: TRBV20-1
CDR3 protein: CSARAPRTVGYGYTF; CDR3 DNA: TGCAGTGCTAGAGCTCCCCGGACTGTCGGTTATGGCTACACCTTC; clone size: few; J gene: TRBJ1-2; D gene: -; V gene: TRBV20-1
CDR3 protein: CASSLGTVFVNEQFF; CDR3 DNA: TGTGCCAGCAGCTTAGGGACAGTGTTCGTAAATGAGCAGTTCTTC; clone size: many; J gene: TRBJ2-1; D gene: -; V gene: TRBV7-6
CDR3 protein: CASSVDDFNTIYF; CDR3 DNA: TGTGCCAGCAGTGTTGATGATTTCAACACCATATATTTT; clone size: few; J gene: TRBJ1-3; D gene: -; V gene: TRBV2
CDR3 protein: CASSHLPGADEQFF; CDR3 DNA: TGTGCCAGCAGCCACCTCCCAGGGGCCGATGAGCAGTTCTTC; clone size: many; J gene: TRBJ2-1; D gene: -; V gene: TRBV4-2
CDR3 protein: CASSYSRATGGKETQYF; CDR3 DNA: TGTGCCAGCAGTTACTCGAGAGCCACAGGGGGAAAAGAGACCCAGTACTTC; clone size: -; J gene: TRBJ2-5; D gene: TRBD1; V gene: TRBV6-6
CDR3 protein: CASSEPPGWSDTQYF; CDR3 DNA: TGTGCCAGCAGTGAACCGCCGGGATGGTCAGATACGCAGTATTTT; clone size: many; J gene: TRBJ2-3; D gene: -; V gene: TRBV2
CDR3 protein: CASSTYRGTEAFF; CDR3 DNA: TGTGCCAGCAGTACCTACAGGGGAACTGAAGCTTTCTTT; clone size: -; J gene: TRBJ1-1; D gene: TRBD1; V gene: TRBV6-6
CDR3 protein: CSAFRPGTGSYEQYF; CDR3 DNA: TGCAGTGCCTTTCGTCCCGGGACAGGCTCCTACGAGCAGTACTTC; clone size: -; J gene: TRBJ2-7; D gene: TRBD1; V gene: TRBV20-1
CDR3 protein: CASSPGTVTEGELFF; CDR3 DNA: TGTGCCAGCAGTCCTGGGACAGTCACGGAGGGGGAGCTGTTTTTT; clone size: once; J gene: TRBJ2-2; D gene: TRBD1; V gene: TRBV27
CDR3 protein: CASLNLGQANYGYTF; CDR3 DNA: TGTGCCAGCCTGAATTTGGGGCAAGCTAACTATGGCTACACCTTC; clone size: few; J gene: TRBJ1-2; D gene: -; V gene: TRBV6-2/TRBV6-3
CDR3 protein: CSVHKRLAKDTQYF; CDR3 DNA: TGCAGCGTCCATAAGCGGCTAGCTAAAGATACGCAGTATTTT; clone size: few; J gene: TRBJ2-3; D gene: -; V gene: TRBV29-1
CDR3 protein: CASSARQGGNTEAFF; CDR3 DNA: TGTGCCAGCAGTGCCAGACAGGGCGGCAACACTGAAGCTTTCTTT; clone size: few; J gene: TRBJ1-1; D gene: TRBD1; V gene: TRBV12-3/TRBV12-4
CDR3 protein: CASSLGGLAGEQETQYF; CDR3 DNA: TGCGCCAGCAGCTTGGGCGGACTAGCGGGGGAGCAAGAGACCCAGTACTTC; clone size: -; J gene: TRBJ2-5; D gene: TRBD2; V gene: TRBV5-1
CDR3 protein: CASSLAAAGSNQPQHF; CDR3 DNA: TGTGCCAGCAGTTTAGCGGCAGCGGGCAGCAATCAGCCCCAGCATTTT; clone size: -; J gene: TRBJ1-5; D gene: -; V gene: TRBV12-3/TRBV12-4
CDR3 protein: CSARNHESGYTF; CDR3 DNA: TGCAGTGCTAGAAATCACGAATCTGGCTACACCTTC; clone size: many; J gene: TRBJ1-2; D gene: -; V gene: TRBV20-1
CDR3 protein: CAWGRTGTAKNIQYF; CDR3 DNA: TGTGCCTGGGGACGGACAGGGACAGCCAAAAACATTCAGTACTTC; clone size: -; J gene: TRBJ2-4; D gene: TRBD1; V gene: TRBV30
CDR3 protein: CASSSAGEYYNEQFF; CDR3 DNA: TGTGCCAGTAGCTCAGCGGGGGAGTATTACAATGAGCAGTTCTTC; clone size: few; J gene: TRBJ2-1; D gene: TRBD2; V gene: TRBV19
CDR3 protein: CASSQGWPAGGGGEQFF; CDR3 DNA: TGTGCCAGCAGCCAAGGTTGGCCTGCGGGGGGCGGGGGAGAGCAGTTCTTC; clone size: -; J gene: TRBJ2-1; D gene: TRBD2; V gene: TRBV4-2